The rows below give T cell receptor beta chains drawn from one sample of a study of post-analysis software for immune sequencing data. TCRdb re-called the PCR reads with MiXCR, one entry per CDR3 protein. The top ten hold approximately 11% of the sample, which has hundreds of thousands of distinct CDR3 sequences, about 60% seen once. The source material was blood. The receptors shown here come from a girl aged 2-15 years with multiple sclerosis. Both conserved end residues are part of each CDR3. D genes are given only for firm matches. Size is stated for part of the rows, as once, few or many counts, or as a class when the clone is expanded.

d_call: TRBD1; j_call: TRBJ1-2; clone_size: NA; v_call: TRBV5-1; cdr3_aa: CASSERTGGGDGYTF
d_call: TRBD2; j_call: TRBJ2-1; clone_size: NA; v_call: TRBV5-1; cdr3_aa: CASSLAGTSSGEQFF
d_call: NA; j_call: TRBJ2-1; clone_size: NA; v_call: TRBV6-5; cdr3_aa: CASLARGTYNEQFF
d_call: TRBD2; j_call: TRBJ2-1; clone_size: few; v_call: TRBV7-3; cdr3_aa: CASSINGGGRFEQFF
d_call: NA; j_call: TRBJ2-5; clone_size: NA; v_call: TRBV5-1; cdr3_aa: CASSPNPGQQETQYF
d_call: TRBD1; j_call: TRBJ2-5; clone_size: NA; v_call: TRBV30; cdr3_aa: CAWSRGRRPEETQYF
d_call: TRBD2; j_call: TRBJ2-1; clone_size: NA; v_call: TRBV4-2; cdr3_aa: CASSQGGGNNEQFF
d_call: TRBD1; j_call: TRBJ2-3; clone_size: NA; v_call: TRBV28; cdr3_aa: CASSSTGESTDTQYF
d_call: TRBD1; j_call: TRBJ1-2; clone_size: few; v_call: TRBV28; cdr3_aa: CASSLSGQVYGYTF
d_call: NA; j_call: TRBJ1-1; clone_size: NA; v_call: TRBV12-3/TRBV12-4; cdr3_aa: CASSPTGPEAFF
d_call: TRBD2; j_call: TRBJ2-7; clone_size: NA; v_call: TRBV6-1; cdr3_aa: CASSTALAGGPYEQYF
d_call: TRBD2; j_call: TRBJ2-1; clone_size: few; v_call: TRBV4-1; cdr3_aa: CASSSGLAGNEQFF
d_call: NA; j_call: TRBJ2-7; clone_size: NA; v_call: TRBV2; cdr3_aa: CASSEMGGAEQYF
d_call: NA; j_call: TRBJ2-7; clone_size: few; v_call: TRBV5-1; cdr3_aa: CASSLDGRSYEQYF
d_call: NA; j_call: TRBJ2-5; clone_size: few; v_call: TRBV2; cdr3_aa: CASSQGGTVQETQYF
d_call: NA; j_call: NA; clone_size: few; v_call: TRBV30; cdr3_aa: CAWSVTTTSFGETQYF